This T cell receptor beta chain derives from a study of T-cell memory formation after mild COVID-19. Overall study context: The study found TCR clusters largely donor specific. Study-wide points: Among CD4+ contracting clones, most were CM and EM, and CD8+ ones EMRA.

V was cut by 0 bases and J by 14 bases, with 11 bases left in between. The CDR3 runs 12 residues. The germline V gene encodes CDR1 SGDLS and CDR2 YYNGEE. As regards this clonotype: As yet, its antigen is unknown.

Libraries for TCRalpha and TCRbeta carried sample barcodes and unique molecular identifiers via 5'RACE. From the 5' RACE reads, TCRdb called clonotypes with MiXCR, one entry per CDR3 protein. The table has 190,000 or so distinct CDR3 sequences, 8% to 11% seen once. The receptor comes from a man younger than 35 who had mild COVID-19 (a few samples of this study predate the infection). Cell type and time point are not known. V is TRBV9 and J is TRBJ1-4; D may be TRBD1 (6 bases). The material sequenced was PBMCs or a T cell subset sorted from them (not recorded which). The CDR3 reads CASSVARGPLFF. For the CDR3, the DNA is TGTGCCAGCAGCGTAGCACGGGGGCCTCTGTTTTTT.